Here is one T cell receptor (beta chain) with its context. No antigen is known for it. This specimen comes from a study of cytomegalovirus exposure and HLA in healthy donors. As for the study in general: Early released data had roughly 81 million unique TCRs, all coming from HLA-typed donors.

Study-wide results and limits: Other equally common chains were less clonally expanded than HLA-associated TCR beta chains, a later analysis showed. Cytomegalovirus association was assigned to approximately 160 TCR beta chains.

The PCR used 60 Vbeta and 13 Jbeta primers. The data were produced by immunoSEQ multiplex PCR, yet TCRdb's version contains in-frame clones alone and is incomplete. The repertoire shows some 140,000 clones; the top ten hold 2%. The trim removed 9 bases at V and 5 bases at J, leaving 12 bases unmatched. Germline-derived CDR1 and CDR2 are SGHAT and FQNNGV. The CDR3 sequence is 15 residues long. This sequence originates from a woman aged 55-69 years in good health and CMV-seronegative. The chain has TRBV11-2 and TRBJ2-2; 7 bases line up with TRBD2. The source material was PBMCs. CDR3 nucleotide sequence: TGTGCCAGTACCCGGGGCGGGAGTATGACCGGGGAGCTGTTTTTT. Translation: CASTRGGSMTGELFF.